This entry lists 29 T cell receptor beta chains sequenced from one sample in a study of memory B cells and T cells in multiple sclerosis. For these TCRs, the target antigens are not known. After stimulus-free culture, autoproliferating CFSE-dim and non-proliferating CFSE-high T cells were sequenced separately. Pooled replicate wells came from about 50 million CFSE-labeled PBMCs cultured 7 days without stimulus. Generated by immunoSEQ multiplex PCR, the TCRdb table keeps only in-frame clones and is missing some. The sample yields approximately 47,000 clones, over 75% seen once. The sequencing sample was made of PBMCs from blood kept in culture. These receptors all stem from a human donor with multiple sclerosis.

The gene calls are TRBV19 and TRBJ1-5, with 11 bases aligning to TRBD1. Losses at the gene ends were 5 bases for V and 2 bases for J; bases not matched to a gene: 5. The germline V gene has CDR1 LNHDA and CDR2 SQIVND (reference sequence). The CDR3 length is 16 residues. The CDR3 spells CASSRTGGRGNQPQHF. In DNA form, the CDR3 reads TGTGCCAGTAGTCGGACAGGGGGCAGGGGCAATCAGCCCCAGCATTTT.

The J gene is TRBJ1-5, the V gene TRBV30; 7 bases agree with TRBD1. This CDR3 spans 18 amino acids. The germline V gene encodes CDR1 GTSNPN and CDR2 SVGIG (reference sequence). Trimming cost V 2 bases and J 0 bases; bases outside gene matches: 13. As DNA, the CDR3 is TGTGCCTGGAGTTACTGGACTGGGACAGCATATAGCAATCAGCCCCAGCATTTT. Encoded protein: CAWSYWTGTAYSNQPQHF.

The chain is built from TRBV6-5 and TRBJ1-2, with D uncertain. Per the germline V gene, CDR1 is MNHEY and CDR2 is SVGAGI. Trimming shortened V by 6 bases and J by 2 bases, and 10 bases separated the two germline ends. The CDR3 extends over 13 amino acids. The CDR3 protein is CASSPDGNYGYTF. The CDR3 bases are TGTGCCAGCAGCCCGGACGGAAACTATGGCTACACCTTC.

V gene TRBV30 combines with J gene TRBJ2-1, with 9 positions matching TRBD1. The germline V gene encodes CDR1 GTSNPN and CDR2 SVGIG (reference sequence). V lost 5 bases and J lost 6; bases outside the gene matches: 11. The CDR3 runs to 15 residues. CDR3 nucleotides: TGTGCCTGGTCGAGGACAGGGGCAAAGACCAATGAGCAGTTCTTC. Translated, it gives CAWSRTGAKTNEQFF.

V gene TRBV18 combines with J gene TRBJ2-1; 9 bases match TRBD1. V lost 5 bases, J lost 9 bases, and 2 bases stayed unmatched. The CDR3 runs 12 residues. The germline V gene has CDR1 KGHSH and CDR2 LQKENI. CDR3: CASSSGQGEQFF. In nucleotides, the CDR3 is TGTGCCAGCTCATCGGGACAGGGTGAGCAGTTCTTC.

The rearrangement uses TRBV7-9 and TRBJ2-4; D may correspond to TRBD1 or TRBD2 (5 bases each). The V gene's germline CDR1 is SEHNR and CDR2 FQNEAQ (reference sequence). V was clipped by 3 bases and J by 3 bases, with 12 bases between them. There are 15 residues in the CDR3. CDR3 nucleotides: TGTGCCAGCAGCTTTGCCGGGGCCTACAAAAACATTCAGTACTTC. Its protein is CASSFAGAYKNIQYF.

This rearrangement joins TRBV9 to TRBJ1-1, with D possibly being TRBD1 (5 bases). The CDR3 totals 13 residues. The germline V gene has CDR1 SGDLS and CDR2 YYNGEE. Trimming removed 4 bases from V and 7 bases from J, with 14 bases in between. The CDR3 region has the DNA TGTGCCAGCAGCCTAGGCTGGGGGGGTGAAGCTTTCTTT. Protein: CASSLGWGGEAFF.

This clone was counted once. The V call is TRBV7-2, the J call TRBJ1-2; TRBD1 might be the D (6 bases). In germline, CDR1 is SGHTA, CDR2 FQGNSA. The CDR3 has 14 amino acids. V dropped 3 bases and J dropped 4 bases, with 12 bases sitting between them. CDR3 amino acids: CASSFTGRSYGYTF. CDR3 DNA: TGTGCCAGCAGCTTTACAGGGAGGAGCTATGGCTACACCTTC.

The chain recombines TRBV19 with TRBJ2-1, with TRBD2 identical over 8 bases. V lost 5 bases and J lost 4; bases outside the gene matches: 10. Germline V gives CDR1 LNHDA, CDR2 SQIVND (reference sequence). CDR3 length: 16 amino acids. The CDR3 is CASSPSSGGLYNEQFF. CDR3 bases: TGTGCCAGTAGTCCATCAAGCGGGGGCCTGTACAATGAGCAGTTCTTC.

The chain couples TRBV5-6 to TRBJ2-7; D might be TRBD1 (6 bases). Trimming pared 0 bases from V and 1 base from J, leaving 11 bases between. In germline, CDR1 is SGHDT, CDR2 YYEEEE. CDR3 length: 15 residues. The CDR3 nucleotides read TGTGCCAGCAGCTTGGGGGACATACCTTCCTACGAGCAGTACTTC. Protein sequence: CASSLGDIPSYEQYF.

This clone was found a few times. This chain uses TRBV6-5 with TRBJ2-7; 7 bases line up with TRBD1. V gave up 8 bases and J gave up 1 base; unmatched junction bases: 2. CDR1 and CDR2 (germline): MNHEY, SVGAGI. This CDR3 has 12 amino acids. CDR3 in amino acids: CASGQVSYEQYF. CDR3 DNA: TGTGCCAGCGGACAGGTGTCCTACGAGCAGTACTTC.

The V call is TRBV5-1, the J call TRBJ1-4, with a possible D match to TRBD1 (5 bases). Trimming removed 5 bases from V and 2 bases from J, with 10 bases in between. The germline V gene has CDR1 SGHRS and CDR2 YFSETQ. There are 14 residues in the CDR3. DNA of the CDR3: TGCGCCAGCAGAGTAGGGGCGACTAATGAAAAACTGTTTTTT. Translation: CASRVGATNEKLFF.

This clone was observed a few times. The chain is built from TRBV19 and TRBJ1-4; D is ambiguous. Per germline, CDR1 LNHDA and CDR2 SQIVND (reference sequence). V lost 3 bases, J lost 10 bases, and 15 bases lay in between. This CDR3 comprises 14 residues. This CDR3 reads CASSISRGNGKLFF. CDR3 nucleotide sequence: TGTGCCAGTAGTATCAGTCGGGGTAACGGAAAACTGTTTTTT.

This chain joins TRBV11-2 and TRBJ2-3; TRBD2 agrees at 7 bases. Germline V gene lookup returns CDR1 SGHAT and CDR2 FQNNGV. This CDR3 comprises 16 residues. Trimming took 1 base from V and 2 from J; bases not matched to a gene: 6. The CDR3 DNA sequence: TGTGCCAGCAGCTTAGGGGCGGGGGTTCCCACAGATACGCAGTATTTT. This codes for CASSLGAGVPTDTQYF.

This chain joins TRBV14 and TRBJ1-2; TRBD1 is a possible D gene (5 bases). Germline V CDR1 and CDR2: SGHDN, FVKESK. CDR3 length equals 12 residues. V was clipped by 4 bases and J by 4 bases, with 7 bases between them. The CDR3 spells CASSPGTYGYTF. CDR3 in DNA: TGTGCCAGCAGCCCGGGGACCTATGGCTACACCTTC.

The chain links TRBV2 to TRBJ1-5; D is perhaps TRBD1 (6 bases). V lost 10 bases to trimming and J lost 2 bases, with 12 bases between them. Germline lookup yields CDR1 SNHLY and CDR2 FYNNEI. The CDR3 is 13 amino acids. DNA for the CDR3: TGTGCCATAACAGGGTTTGGCAATCAGCCCCAGCATTTT. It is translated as CAITGFGNQPQHF.

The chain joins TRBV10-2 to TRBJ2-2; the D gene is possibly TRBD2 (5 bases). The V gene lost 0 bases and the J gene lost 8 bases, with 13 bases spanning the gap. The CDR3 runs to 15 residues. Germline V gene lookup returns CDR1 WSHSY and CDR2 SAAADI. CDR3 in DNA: TGCGCCAGCAGTGAGTCGAGCGGTGGGAGAGGGGAGCTGTTTTTT. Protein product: CASSESSGGRGELFF.

The CDR3 DNA follows: TGCAGTGCTAGACCCTACAATGAGCAGTTCTTC. Translated, it gives CSARPYNEQFF. This rearrangement joins TRBV20-1 to TRBJ2-1; D gene unclear. There are 11 residues in the CDR3. Germline V gene sequence: CDR1 DFQATT, CDR2 SNEGSKA (reference sequence). V dropped 2 bases and J dropped 2 bases, with 1 base sitting between them.

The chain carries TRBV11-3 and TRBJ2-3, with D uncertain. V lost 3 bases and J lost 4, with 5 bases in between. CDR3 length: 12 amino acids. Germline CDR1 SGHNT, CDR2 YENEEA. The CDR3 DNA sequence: TGTGCCAGCAGCTTGGGGTCAGATACGCAGTATTTT. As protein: CASSLGSDTQYF.

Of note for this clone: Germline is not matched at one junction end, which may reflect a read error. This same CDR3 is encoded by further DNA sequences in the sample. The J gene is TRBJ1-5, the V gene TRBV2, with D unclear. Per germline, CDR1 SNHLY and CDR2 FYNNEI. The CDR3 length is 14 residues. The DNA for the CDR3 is TGTGCCAGCAGTGCAGACGGCCGAGGGCAGCCCCAACATTTT. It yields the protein CASSADGRGQPQHF.

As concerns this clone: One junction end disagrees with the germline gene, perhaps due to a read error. The CDR3, as DNA: TGTGCCTGGAGCCCAGGCTCCTATGACTACACCTTC. As protein: CAWSPGSYDYTF. The chain carries TRBV30 and TRBJ1-2; D is uncertain. Germline-derived CDR1 and CDR2 are GTSNPN and SVGIG (reference sequence). There are 12 residues in the CDR3.

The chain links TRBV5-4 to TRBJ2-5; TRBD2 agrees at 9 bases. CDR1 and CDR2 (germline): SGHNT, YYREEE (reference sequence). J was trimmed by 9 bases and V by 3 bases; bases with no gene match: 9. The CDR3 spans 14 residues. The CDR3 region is CASSWGLADRAQYF. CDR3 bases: TGTGCCAGCAGCTGGGGACTAGCAGACCGGGCCCAGTACTTC.

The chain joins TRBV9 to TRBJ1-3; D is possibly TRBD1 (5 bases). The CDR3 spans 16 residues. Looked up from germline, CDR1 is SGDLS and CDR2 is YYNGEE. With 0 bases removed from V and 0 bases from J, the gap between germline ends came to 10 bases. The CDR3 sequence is CASSVGGDPSGNTIYF. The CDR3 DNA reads TGTGCCAGCAGCGTAGGCGGGGACCCCTCTGGAAACACCATATATTTT.

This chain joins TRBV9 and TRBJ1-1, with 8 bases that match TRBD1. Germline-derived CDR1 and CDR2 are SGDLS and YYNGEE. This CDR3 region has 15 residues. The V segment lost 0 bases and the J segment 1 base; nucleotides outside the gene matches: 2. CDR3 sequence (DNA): TGTGCCAGCAGCGTAGGGGGGACAGGGAACACTGAAGCTTTCTTT. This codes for CASSVGGTGNTEAFF.

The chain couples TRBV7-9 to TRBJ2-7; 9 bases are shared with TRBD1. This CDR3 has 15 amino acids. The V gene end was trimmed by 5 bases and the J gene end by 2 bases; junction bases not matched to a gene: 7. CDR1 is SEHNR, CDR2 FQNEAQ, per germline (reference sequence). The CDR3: CASSLGQGTPYEQYF. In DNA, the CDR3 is TGTGCCAGCAGCCTTGGACAGGGGACGCCCTACGAGCAGTACTTC.

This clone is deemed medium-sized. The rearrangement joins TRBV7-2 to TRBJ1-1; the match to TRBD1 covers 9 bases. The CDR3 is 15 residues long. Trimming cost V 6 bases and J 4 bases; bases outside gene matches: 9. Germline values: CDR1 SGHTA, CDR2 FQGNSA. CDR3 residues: CASRRQQGASTEAFF. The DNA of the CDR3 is TGTGCCAGCAGACGTCAACAGGGGGCGAGCACTGAAGCTTTCTTT.

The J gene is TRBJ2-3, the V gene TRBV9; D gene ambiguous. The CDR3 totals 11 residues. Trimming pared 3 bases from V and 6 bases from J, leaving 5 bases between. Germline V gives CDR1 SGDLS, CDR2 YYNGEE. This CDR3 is CASSAVDTQYF. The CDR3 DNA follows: TGTGCCAGCAGCGCTGTCGATACGCAGTATTTT.

CDR3 nucleotides: TGTGCCAGTAGTATAGGACAGGTGAACACCGGGGAGCTGTTTTTT. Protein sequence: CASSIGQVNTGELFF. V and J are TRBV19 and TRBJ2-2; TRBD1 might be the D (6 bases). The CDR3 contains 15 residues. V shed 1 base and J shed 1 base, with 7 bases lying between them. Germline V gene sequence: CDR1 LNHDA, CDR2 SQIVND (reference sequence).

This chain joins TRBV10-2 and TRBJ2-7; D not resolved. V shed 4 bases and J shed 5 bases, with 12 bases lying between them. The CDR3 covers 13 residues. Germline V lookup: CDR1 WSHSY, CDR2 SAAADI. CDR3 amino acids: CASSAELLDEQYF. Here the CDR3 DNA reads TGCGCCAGCAGTGCCGAGCTTCTCGACGAGCAGTACTTC.